The 11 T cell receptor beta chains listed next were all sequenced from one sample in a study of T cells after yellow fever vaccination. Each CDR3 protein is one row after TCRdb ran MiXCR on the 5' RACE reads. The sample holds 150,000 to 200,000 distinct CDR3 sequences, 6.2% seen once. This sample comprised CD4+ T cells sorted from PBMCs, obtained on the day of the first yellow fever vaccination. Receptors were obtained from a man aged 18 to 29 who received the YFV17D yellow fever vaccine.

V usage is TRBV5-1 and J usage is TRBJ1-5; weak D call: TRBD1 (6 bases). The germline gives CDR1 SGHRS, CDR2 YFSETQ. The CDR3 consists of 14 residues. Trimming pared 5 bases from V and 5 bases from J, leaving 14 bases between. CDR3 sequence reads: CASSPDRLDQPQHF. CDR3 sequence (DNA): TGCGCCAGCAGTCCCGACAGGTTAGATCAGCCCCAGCATTTT.

The CDR3 protein is CASSRGRTHYEQYV. For the CDR3, the DNA is TGCGCCAGCAGCCGCGGCAGGACCCACTACGAGCAGTACGTC. V gene TRBV4-3 combines with J gene TRBJ2-7; D not resolved. The length of the CDR3 is 14 residues. Trimming took off 4 bases at V and 3 bases at J, with 13 bases between the two ends. Germline lookup yields CDR1 LGHNA and CDR2 YSLEER.

For this clonotype: One junction end does not reproduce the germline sequence, and a read error may be involved. V and J are TRBV6-2 or TRBV6-3 and TRBJ2-2, with D uncertain. CDR3 size: 13 residues. Germline-derived CDR1 and CDR2 are MNHEY and SVGEGT. CDR3 residues: CDSNHPNTGELFF. The DNA for the CDR3 is TGTGACAGCAACCACCCGAACACTGGGGAGCTGTTTTTT.

This clonotype showed up just a few times. An end of the junction differs from the germline gene, which may be a read error. CDR3 region: CASSSINSRTYTQYF. As DNA, the CDR3 is TGTGCCAGCAGTTCAATAAATAGCCGCACATATACGCAGTATTTT. The rearrangement links TRBV28 to TRBJ2-3; no definite D call. There are 15 residues in the CDR3. CDR1 and CDR2 (germline): MDHEN, SYDVKM.

The table lists this clonotype with a few counts. This chain connects TRBV20-1 to TRBJ2-5, with unresolved D. Trimming cost V 1 base and J 0 bases, with 9 bases left between them. Germline CDR1 is DFQATT and CDR2 is SNEGSKA (reference sequence). This CDR3 has 14 amino acids. The CDR3 is CSARGATNQETQYF. As DNA, the CDR3 is TGCAGTGCTAGAGGAGCCACCAACCAAGAGACCCAGTACTTC.

This clonotype was recorded at least ten times. The rearrangement links TRBV20-1 to TRBJ1-4; TRBD1 matches 8 bases. Germline CDR1 DFQATT, CDR2 SNEGSKA (reference sequence). This CDR3 is built from 14 residues. Unmatched junction bases numbered 9, after V lost 5 bases and J lost 7 bases. The CDR3 protein is CSAGAGGRVEKLFF. CDR3 bases: TGCAGTGCTGGAGCAGGGGGCAGAGTTGAAAAACTGTTTTTT.

This clonotype was recorded at least ten times. The V and J genes are TRBV14 and TRBJ2-3; D ambiguous. This CDR3 comprises 12 residues. The ends were cut back, 4 bases at V and 4 bases at J, with 6 bases in the middle. Germline CDR1 SGHDN, CDR2 FVKESK. The CDR3: CASSPTPDTQYF. The DNA for the CDR3 is TGTGCCAGCAGCCCTACCCCAGATACGCAGTATTTT.

The gene calls are TRBV7-8 and TRBJ2-3; D possibly matches TRBD1 or TRBD2 (5 bases each). This CDR3 region has 14 residues. Trimming cost V 8 bases and J 4 bases, with 16 bases left between them. The V gene's germline CDR1 is SGHVS and CDR2 FQNEAQ. In DNA, the CDR3 is TGTGCCAGCGGCCGGGACCTGGTTGCAGATACGCAGTATTTT. It yields the protein CASGRDLVADTQYF.

This clonotype was found a few times. The chain couples TRBV20-1 to TRBJ2-5; D may be TRBD2 (5 bases). The CDR3 consists of 14 residues. Germline CDR1 is DFQATT and CDR2 is SNEGSKA (reference sequence). V lost 3 bases and J 2 bases, leaving 13 bases between the germline ends. DNA for the CDR3: TGCAGTGCTAGTCCTGGGCCGGGGCAAGAGACCCAGTACTTC. It is translated as CSASPGPGQETQYF.

The chain links TRBV5-1 to TRBJ2-1, with 7 bases lining up with TRBD1. This CDR3 has 13 amino acids. Germline values: CDR1 SGHRS, CDR2 YFSETQ. The V gene end was trimmed by 4 bases and the J gene end by 10 bases; junction bases not matched to a gene: 8. This CDR3 reads CASSPDRPREQFF. In nucleotides, the CDR3 is TGCGCCAGCAGCCCGGACAGGCCGAGGGAGCAGTTCTTC.

This chain links TRBV30 with TRBJ2-7; D is tentatively TRBD1 or TRBD2 (5 bases each). CDR1 and CDR2 from the germline V gene are GTSNPN and SVGIG (reference sequence). The CDR3 is 14 amino acids. The ends were cut back, 4 bases at V and 2 bases at J, with 15 bases in the middle. DNA for the CDR3: TGTGCCTGGACCTCCCGGGACGGGACCTACGAGCAGTACTTC. Its protein is CAWTSRDGTYEQYF.